Following are 23 T cell receptor beta chains from one sample sequenced in a study of T cells in Graves' hyperthyroidism and ophthalmopathy. From RNA transcripts, TCR beta CDR3 regions were amplified. A set of HTBI primers served as the primers for a first-round RT-PCR of the TCR CDR3. TCRdb reprocessed the multiplex PCR reads with MiXCR, giving one entry per CDR3 protein. The table shows approximately 700,000 distinct CDR3 sequences, with over 40% occurring only once. The sequenced sample consisted of peripheral blood or thyroid tissue (not recorded which). The source of these receptors is an adult man with Graves' disease, either hyperthyroidism or ophthalmopathy (not recorded which).

This clonotype was seen ten or more times. The chain uses TRBV5-1 and TRBJ1-6, with 9 nucleotides matching TRBD1. V shed 4 bases and J 13 bases; nucleotides not matched to a gene: 9. The CDR3 runs to 14 residues. Germline assignment: CDR1 SGHRS and CDR2 YFSETQ. Here the CDR3 DNA reads TGCGCCAGCAGCCCGGCGGGACAGGGTCGTCCCCTCCACTTT. Amino acids: CASSPAGQGRPLHF.

As regards this clonotype: The junction departs from germline at one end; a sequencing error may be responsible. V gene TRBV7-8 combines with J gene TRBJ2-5; 8 nucleotides agree with TRBD1. Per the germline V gene, CDR1 is SGHVS and CDR2 is FQNEAQ. CDR3 length: 17 amino acids. CDR3 protein: CASSLGARGTGGESQYF. CDR3 in DNA: TGTGCCAGCAGCTTAGGGGCTCGCGGGACAGGAGGGGAGAGCCAGTACTTC.

V is TRBV25-1 and J is TRBJ2-7; tentative D call: TRBD1 (5 bases). Deletions cut 8 bases from V and 5 bases from J, with 19 bases between. Looked up from germline, CDR1 is MGHDK and CDR2 is SYGVNS. The CDR3 contains 14 residues. CDR3 sequence: CASQVRGARNEQYF. As DNA, the CDR3 is TGTGCCAGCCAAGTAAGGGGCGCTAGAAACGAGCAGTACTTC.

The V and J genes are TRBV2 and TRBJ2-6, with D possibly TRBD1 on 6 matching bases. Trimming shortened V by 5 bases and J by 2 bases, and 13 bases separated the two germline ends. Germline-derived CDR1 and CDR2 are SNHLY and FYNNEI. This CDR3 contains 16 residues. The CDR3 DNA follows: TGTGCCAGCAGTACACAGGGTAGGGCTGGGGCCAACGTCCTGACTTTC. Translation: CASSTQGRAGANVLTF.

This rearrangement joins TRBV7-9 to TRBJ1-2, with a possible D match to TRBD1 (5 bases). CDR1 is SEHNR and CDR2 is FQNEAQ in the germline V gene (reference sequence). The V gene lost 5 bases and the J gene lost 4 bases, with 14 bases spanning the gap. There are 14 residues in the CDR3. The CDR3: CASSQAFDSYGYTF. As DNA, the CDR3 is TGTGCCAGCAGCCAAGCGTTTGACAGCTATGGCTACACCTTC.

The sample holds a few counts of this clonotype. This sequence joins TRBV19 and TRBJ2-2; 7 bases align to TRBD1. Germline assignment: CDR1 LNHDA and CDR2 SQIVND (reference sequence). Unmatched junction bases numbered 7, after V lost 5 bases and J lost 4 bases. The CDR3 is made up of 15 amino acids. In DNA form, the CDR3 reads TGTGCCAGTAGTTCAAAGGACAGGTTCACCGGGGAGCTGTTTTTT. This codes for CASSSKDRFTGELFF.

This rearrangement joins TRBV7-2 to TRBJ1-4, with D maybe TRBD1 (6 bases). The germline CDR1 and CDR2 sequences are SGHTA and FQGNSA. Trimming shortened V by 4 bases and J by 7 bases, and 19 bases separated the two germline ends. The CDR3 totals 16 residues. The CDR3 sequence: CASSSDTGLYGEKLFF. CDR3 nucleotide sequence: TGTGCCAGCAGCTCAGATACAGGGTTGTACGGTGAAAAACTGTTTTTT.

The V gene is TRBV20-1, the J gene TRBJ1-3; D unclear. Germline V CDR1 and CDR2: DFQATT, SNEGSKA (reference sequence). V was pared by 7 bases and J by 0 bases, with 22 bases between. The CDR3 totals 17 residues. DNA of the CDR3: TGCAGTGTCGCCGGGGATGCGGCATATGACTCTGGAAACACCATATATTTT. Translating it yields CSVAGDAAYDSGNTIYF.

This clonotype was counted at least ten times. This chain uses TRBV7-4 with TRBJ2-5; possible D gene TRBD1, 7 bases. Trimming took off 5 bases at V and 5 bases at J, with 15 bases between the two ends. The germline V gene has CDR1 SGHVT and CDR2 SQSDAQ. This CDR3 contains 14 residues. The CDR3: CASSPHPGGETQYF. The DNA for the CDR3 is TGTGCCAGCAGCCCGCACCCAGGGGGGGAGACCCAGTACTTC. Supplemented by reference TRBV7-4 and TRBJ2-5, the full variable domain reads GAGVSQSPRYKVAKRGRDVALRCDSISGHVTLYWYRQTLGQGSEVLTYSQSDAQRDKSGRPSGRFSAERPERSVSTLKIQRTEQGDSAVYLCASSPHPGGETQYFGPGTRLLVL.

V gene TRBV20-1 combines with J gene TRBJ1-1; 8 nucleotides match TRBD1. CDR1 and CDR2 from the germline V gene are DFQATT and SNEGSKA (reference sequence). This CDR3 has 14 amino acids. V lost 6 bases, J lost 4 bases, and 10 bases stayed unmatched. CDR3 bases: TGCAGTGCCACGGACAGGGAGGTGGCCACTGAAGCTTTCTTT. Its translation: CSATDREVATEAFF.

This clonotype was counted only a few times. DNA of the CDR3: TGTGCCTGGAGTAAACCAGGGGGTTTGGGCACTGAAGCTTTCTTT. Translation: CAWSKPGGLGTEAFF. V usage is TRBV19 and J usage is TRBJ1-1; 7 nucleotides line up with TRBD1. The trim removed 11 bases at V and 4 bases at J, leaving 16 bases unmatched. Germline V gene lookup returns CDR1 LNHDA and CDR2 SQIVND (reference sequence). This CDR3 spans 15 amino acids.

The chain couples TRBV25-1 to TRBJ2-7, with no clear D. The germline CDR1 and CDR2 sequences are MGHDK and SYGVNS. The CDR3 covers 13 residues. Trimming took off 0 bases at V and 6 bases at J, with 9 bases between the two ends. The CDR3 sequence: CASSEYIGFEQYF. The CDR3 nucleotides are TGTGCCAGCAGTGAATATATCGGGTTCGAGCAGTACTTC.

V usage is TRBV12-3 or TRBV12-4 and J usage is TRBJ1-2; 9 positions agree with TRBD1. CDR3 length equals 14 residues. Trimming at V came to 4 bases and at J to 3 bases, leaving 3 bases not matched to a gene. In nucleotides, the CDR3 is TGTGCCAGCAGTTACAGGGGGCGGGACTATGGCTACACCTTC. It is translated as CASSYRGRDYGYTF.

The gene calls are TRBV2 and TRBJ1-2, with D unresolved. Trimming removed 2 bases from V and 7 bases from J, with 11 bases in between. The germline V gene has CDR1 SNHLY and CDR2 FYNNEI. The CDR3 sequence is 13 residues long. In DNA form, the CDR3 reads TGTGCCAGCAGTGAAAGGGATCGGGGTGGCTACACCTTC. It encodes CASSERDRGGYTF.

This clonotype was seen ten or more times. The V and J genes are TRBV13 and TRBJ1-1; 8 nucleotides match TRBD1. The CDR3 is 11 amino acids. The germline gives CDR1 PRHDT, CDR2 FYEKMQ (reference sequence). With V trimmed by 8 bases and J by 11 bases, 7 bases remained unmatched. CDR3: CASEWTGHAFF. As DNA, the CDR3 is TGTGCCAGCGAATGGACAGGGCACGCTTTCTTT.

This clonotype has more than one count but fewer than ten. J is TRBJ1-1 and V is TRBV7-2; D unresolved. The germline V gene encodes CDR1 SGHTA and CDR2 FQGNSA. The CDR3 sequence is 14 residues long. V lost 5 bases and J lost 1, with 11 bases in between. The CDR3 DNA reads TGTGCCAGCAGCCCCCCTCGGACGAACACTGAAGCTTTCTTT. It encodes CASSPPRTNTEAFF.

The V call is TRBV11-2, the J call TRBJ1-3, with a tentative D call TRBD1 (6 bases). CDR3 length: 15 residues. V lost 5 bases to trimming and J lost 0 bases, with 11 bases between them. CDR1 SGHAT and CDR2 FQNNGV come from the germline V gene. The chain's CDR3 is CASSLRQASGNTIYF. CDR3 coding DNA: TGTGCCAGCAGCCTACGACAGGCCTCTGGAAACACCATATATTTT.

This clonotype was found a few times. V usage is TRBV6-5 and J usage is TRBJ1-1; TRBD1 is a possible D gene (5 bases). The CDR3 loop spans 14 amino acids. CDR1 MNHEY and CDR2 SVGAGI come from the germline V gene. V shed 6 bases and J shed 1 base, with 12 bases lying between them. This chain's CDR3 is CASRRGRGNTEAFF. In DNA, the CDR3 is TGTGCCAGCAGACGGGGGAGGGGGAACACTGAAGCTTTCTTT.

This clonotype was observed many times. The CDR3 nucleotides read TGTGCCACCAGCAGAGCTGTACAGGGGAGAGAGACCCAGTACTTC. This codes for CATSRAVQGRETQYF. The chain recombines TRBV15 with TRBJ2-5; TRBD1 matches at 7 bases. The CDR3 loop spans 15 amino acids. The germline V gene encodes CDR1 LNHNV and CDR2 YYDKDF (reference sequence). V was clipped by 1 base and J by 4 bases; unmatched bases: 6.

The chain recombines TRBV10-3 with TRBJ2-7; 10 bases are a match to TRBD2. The CDR3 consists of 12 residues. CDR1 is ENHRY and CDR2 is SYGVKD in the germline V gene. This CDR3 is CARDGTSDEQYF. CDR3 nucleotide sequence: TGTGCTAGAGATGGGACTAGCGACGAGCAGTACTTC.

The V gene is TRBV10-3, the J gene TRBJ1-5; D ambiguous. The V gene's germline CDR1 is ENHRY and CDR2 SYGVKD. This CDR3 contains 13 residues. Trimming stripped 5 bases from V and 0 bases from J, with 5 bases between. CDR3 sequence: CAISLLSNQPQHF. The CDR3 DNA reads as TGTGCCATCAGTTTACTTAGCAATCAGCCCCAGCATTTT.

The J gene is TRBJ2-5, the V gene TRBV20-1, with 9 bases lining up with TRBD2. There are 13 residues in the CDR3. V was clipped by 6 bases and J by 4 bases; unmatched bases: 6. Germline loops: CDR1 DFQATT, CDR2 SNEGSKA (reference sequence). Written as DNA, the CDR3 is TGCAGTGCAAACCCGACTAGCGGAGAGACCCAGTACTTC. This gives the protein CSANPTSGETQYF.

The chain carries TRBV10-3 and TRBJ2-7, with D possibly being TRBD2 (5 bases). The V gene's germline CDR1 is ENHRY and CDR2 SYGVKD. Trimming stripped 4 bases from V and 2 bases from J, with 12 bases between. The CDR3 length is 14 residues. The CDR3 sequence: CAISARSGAYEQYF. CDR3 DNA: TGTGCCATCAGTGCACGCTCCGGGGCCTACGAGCAGTACTTC.